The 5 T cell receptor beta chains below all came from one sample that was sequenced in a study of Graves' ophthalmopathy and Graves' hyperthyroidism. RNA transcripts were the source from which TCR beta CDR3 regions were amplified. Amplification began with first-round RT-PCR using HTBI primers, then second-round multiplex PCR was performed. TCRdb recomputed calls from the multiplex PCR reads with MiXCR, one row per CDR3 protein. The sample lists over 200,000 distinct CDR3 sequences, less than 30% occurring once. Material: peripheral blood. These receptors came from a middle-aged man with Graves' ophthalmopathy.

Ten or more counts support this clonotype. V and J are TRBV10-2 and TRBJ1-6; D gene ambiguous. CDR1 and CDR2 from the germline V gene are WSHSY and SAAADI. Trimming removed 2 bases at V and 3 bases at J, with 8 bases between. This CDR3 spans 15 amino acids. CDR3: CASSEGTGYNSPLHF. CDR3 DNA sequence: TGCGCCAGCAGTGAGGGAACCGGCTATAATTCACCCCTCCACTTT.

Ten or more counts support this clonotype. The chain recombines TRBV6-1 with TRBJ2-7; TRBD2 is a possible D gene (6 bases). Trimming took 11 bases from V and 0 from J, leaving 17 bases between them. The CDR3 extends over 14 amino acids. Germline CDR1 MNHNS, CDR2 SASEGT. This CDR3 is CAAGDSGLSYEQYF. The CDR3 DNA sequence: TGTGCCGCCGGGGACTCCGGCCTCTCCTACGAGCAGTACTTC.

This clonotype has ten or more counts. CDR3 loop: CASSVQTDHNTEAFF. Written as DNA, the CDR3 is TGTGCCAGCAGTGTTCAGACGGATCATAACACTGAAGCTTTCTTT. The chain couples TRBV6-1 to TRBJ1-1, with D uncertain. Deletions cut 4 bases from V and 2 bases from J, with 14 bases between. Germline V gene lookup returns CDR1 MNHNS and CDR2 SASEGT. This CDR3 contains 15 residues.

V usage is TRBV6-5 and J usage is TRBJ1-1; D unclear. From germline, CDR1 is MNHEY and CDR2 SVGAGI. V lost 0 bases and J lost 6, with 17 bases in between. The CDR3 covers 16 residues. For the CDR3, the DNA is TGTGCCAGCAGTTACTCGACCGGTGCCTACGGGCCTGAAGCTTTCTTT. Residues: CASSYSTGAYGPEAFF.

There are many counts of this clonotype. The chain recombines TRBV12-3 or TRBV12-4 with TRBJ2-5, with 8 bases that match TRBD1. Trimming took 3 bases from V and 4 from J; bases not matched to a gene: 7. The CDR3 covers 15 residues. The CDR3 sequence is CASSFRGPRRETQYF. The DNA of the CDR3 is TGTGCCAGCAGTTTCAGGGGGCCTCGGAGAGAGACCCAGTACTTC.